What follows describes a single TCR beta chain. This sample was included in a study of T cells after yellow fever vaccination. TCRdb re-called the 5' RACE reads through MiXCR, storing one row per CDR3 protein. The profile shows some 600,000 distinct CDR3 sequences, 9% to 15% of them singletons. The CDR3 is made up of 15 amino acids. Trimming pared 5 bases from V and 4 bases from J, leaving 14 bases between. Germline V gives CDR1 SEHNR, CDR2 FQNEAQ (reference sequence). The sample in question was PBMCs, obtained on the day of the yellow fever booster vaccination. The TCR was taken from a young man who received the YFV17D yellow fever vaccine. The chain uses TRBV7-9 and TRBJ2-2; D call uncertain. The CDR3 loop is CASSPRTGSTGELFF. In nucleotides, the CDR3 is TGTGCCAGCAGCCCCCGGACCGGCAGCACCGGGGAGCTGTTTTTT.